These T cell receptor beta chains were read from a single sample in a study of cytomegalovirus exposure and HLA in healthy donors. The repertoire was sequenced with immunoSEQ multiplex PCR; TCRdb's copy has only in-frame clones and lacks some. The sample shows approximately 160,000 clones, 65% to 70% of them seen only once. Sequencing used PBMCs. These receptors all come from a woman aged 18-29 years in good health and CMV-seropositive. The CDR3 runs from the conserved cysteine through the conserved F or W. Fields, in order: D gene, clone size, CDR3 length, J gene, V gene, CDR3 DNA, CDR3 protein. D genes are given only for firm matches. Only part of the rows carry a size: once, few, many, or a class if the clone is expanded.

NA	NA	15	TRBJ1-2	TRBV6-5	TGTGCCAGCAGTTACACAGGGTTCTTTAACTATGGCTACACCTTC	CASSYTGFFNYGYTF
TRBD2	NA	13	TRBJ2-7	TRBV6-6	TGTGCCACTTTAGCGGGAGCTCCCTACGAGCAGTACTTC	CATLAGAPYEQYF
NA	few	13	TRBJ1-4	TRBV5-6	TGTGCCAGCAGCTTCCAGATTAATGAAAAACTGTTTTTT	CASSFQINEKLFF
TRBD2	NA	16	TRBJ2-5	TRBV7-2	TGTGCCAGCAGCTTAGTTAGCGGGGGGGCGTGGGAGACCCAGTACTTC	CASSLVSGGAWETQYF
TRBD1	NA	15	TRBJ2-5	TRBV23-1	TGCGCCAGCAGTCATGGGACAGGGTTCCAAGAGACCCAGTACTTC	CASSHGTGFQETQYF
NA	NA	15	TRBJ2-1	TRBV7-9	TGTGCCAGCAGCCCCCCCGGTAGCTCAGCTAATGAGCAGTTCTTC	CASSPPGSSANEQFF
NA	NA	17	TRBJ1-1	TRBV7-2	TGTGCCAGCAGCTTAGTTGTGGGGGCTTTTATGAACACTGAAGCTTTCTTT	CASSLVVGAFMNTEAFF
TRBD2	NA	15	TRBJ2-1	TRBV5-4	TGTGCCAGCAGTCCAGGGACTAGCCGACCCCCTGAGCAGTTCTTC	CASSPGTSRPPEQFF
NA	NA	12	TRBJ2-7	TRBV28	TGTGCCAGCGCCGCTTCAGGCTACGAGCAGTACTTC	CASAASGYEQYF
NA	NA	14	TRBJ2-7	TRBV6-6	TGTGCCAGCAGTAAGGGCGGGAACTCCTACGAGCAGTACTTC	CASSKGGNSYEQYF
NA	NA	14	TRBJ2-7	TRBV6-4	TGTGCCAGCAGTGACTCGAGAGGAACATACGAGCAGTACTTC	CASSDSRGTYEQYF
NA	NA	13	TRBJ2-2	TRBV19	TGTGCCAGTAGTTTGTGGCTTTCCGGGGAGCTGTTTTTT	CASSLWLSGELFF
TRBD1	NA	14	TRBJ2-7	TRBV19	TGTGCCAGTGCCGGGACAGTCCCTCCCTACGAGCAGTACTTC	CASAGTVPPYEQYF
NA	NA	14	TRBJ2-6	TRBV7-2	TGTGCCAGCAGCTTGTATAGTGGGGCCAACGTCCTGACTTTC	CASSLYSGANVLTF
TRBD1	NA	19	TRBJ2-6	TRBV10-3	TGTGCCATCAGTGGGGTTTTGGGACAGGGGGTTAGTGGGGCCAACGTCCTGACTTTC	CAISGVLGQGVSGANVLTF
NA	once	13	TRBJ1-1	TRBV19	TGTGCCAGTAGTATTGTATCGAACACTGAAGCTTTCTTT	CASSIVSNTEAFF